Listed here is a single T cell receptor beta chain. What it recognizes is unknown. The same CDR3 arises from other DNA sequences in this sample as well. This entry comes from a study of cytomegalovirus exposure and HLA in healthy donors. Study-wide results and caveats: Sequencing likely caused a cluster of highly shared sequence variants. Analyzed later, most CMV-associated TCR beta chains appeared HLA-restricted. CMV serostatus was the sole immune exposure information available. In an earlier analysis, most TCR beta V segments were productive about 90% or about 30% of the time.

PCR was performed using 60 Vbeta and 13 Jbeta primers. Data came from immunoSEQ multiplex PCR; TCRdb stores just in-frame clones and leaves some out. The top ten clones hold 1.8% of a sample with 200,000 to 250,000 clones, about 70% of them seen once. V trimming: 7 bases; J trimming: 0 bases; junction bases outside the gene matches: 4. This CDR3 comprises 14 residues. Germline V gene lookup returns CDR1 SQVTM and CDR2 ANQGSEA. The gene calls are TRBV29-1 and TRBJ2-7; 12 nucleotides match TRBD1. Sequencing was performed on PBMCs. This clonotype was sampled from a woman aged 25 to 39 in good health and CMV-seronegative. The CDR3 reads CSAKGQGASYEQYF. In DNA, the CDR3 is TGCAGCGCCAAGGGACAGGGGGCCTCCTACGAGCAGTACTTC.